These T cell receptor beta chains were read from a single sample in a study of beta chain features in type 1 diabetes. Here immunoSEQ multiplex PCR was the method, and the copy in TCRdb shows in-frame clones only, minus some. The sample has about 450,000 clones; approximately 10% are singletons. Input material: naive CD4+ T cells from blood. These receptors came from a woman under 30 in good health. The CDR3 runs from the conserved cysteine through the conserved F or W. The D gene is left open where the match is weak. The listing skips clone size in some rows; elsewhere it reads once, few, many or a size class.

d_call j_call v_call clone_size cdr3_aa cdr3_nt
NA TRBJ1-4 TRBV4-2 NA CASSQGRVTTNEKLFF TGTGCCAGCAGCCAAGGACGCGTTACAACTAATGAAAAACTGTTTTTT
NA TRBJ2-1 TRBV9 few CASSRSGSVNEQFF TGTGCCAGCAGCAGAAGCGGGTCGGTCAATGAGCAGTTCTTC
NA TRBJ1-6 TRBV7-9 NA CASSETSGAPNPPLHF TGTGCCAGCAGCGAGACATCCGGGGCCCCAAATCCACCCCTCCACTTT
NA TRBJ2-1 TRBV4-3 few CASSQKHREGIQFF TGCGCCAGCAGCCAGAAGCACAGGGAAGGGATTCAGTTCTTC
NA TRBJ2-3 TRBV4-2 NA CASSPGSGEGTDTQYF TGTGCCAGCAGCCCAGGATCCGGAGAGGGCACAGATACGCAGTATTTT
TRBD1 TRBJ2-1 TRBV15 few CATSRDYRDRGHEQFF TGTGCCACCAGCAGAGATTATAGGGACAGGGGTCATGAGCAGTTCTTC
NA TRBJ2-1 TRBV11-2 NA CASSLDRGSNEQFF TGTGCCAGCAGCTTAGATCGGGGATCTAATGAGCAGTTCTTC
TRBD1 TRBJ2-1 TRBV30 NA CAWSADRVVWEQFF TGTGCCTGGAGTGCGGACAGGGTAGTCTGGGAGCAGTTCTTC
NA TRBJ2-7 TRBV2 NA CASSGQSSSANDEQYF TGTGCCAGCAGTGGACAGTCGAGTAGCGCGAACGACGAGCAGTACTTC
TRBD2 TRBJ2-1 TRBV7-2 few CASSFGGRKYNEQFF TGTGCCAGCAGCTTCGGCGGGAGGAAGTACAATGAGCAGTTCTTC
NA TRBJ1-2 TRBV29-1 few CSVEGYTF TGCAGCGTAGAGGGCTACACCTTC
NA TRBJ2-1 TRBV9 few CASSVAGGNEQFF TGTGCCAGCAGCGTAGCCGGGGGCAATGAGCAGTTCTTC
NA TRBJ1-4 TRBV2 NA CASRREISTNEKLFF TGTGCCAGCCGGAGGGAAATATCGACTAATGAAAAACTGTTTTTT
NA TRBJ2-7 TRBV5-6 few CASSLVPVNEQYF TGTGCCAGCAGCTTGGTTCCAGTGAACGAGCAGTACTTC
NA TRBJ2-2 TRBV9 NA CASSVVPNTGELFF TGTGCCAGCAGCGTAGTACCGAACACCGGGGAGCTGTTTTTT
NA TRBJ2-2 TRBV15 NA CATSPGNTGELFF TGTGCCACCAGCCCCGGGAACACCGGGGAGCTGTTTTTT
NA TRBJ2-5 TRBV7-6 NA CASSPSQGRVETQYF TGTGCCAGCAGCCCCTCGCAGGGGCGGGTGGAGACCCAGTACTTC
TRBD1 TRBJ2-3 TRBV6-5 NA CASSYSTGVADTQYF TGTGCCAGCAGTTACTCGACAGGGGTGGCAGATACGCAGTATTTT
TRBD1 TRBJ2-5 TRBV7-9 few CASSLAGTGETETQYF TGTGCCAGCAGCTTAGCCGGGACAGGGGAGACAGAGACCCAGTACTTC
TRBD1 TRBJ2-1 TRBV29-1 few CSVEPGQGAWGEQFF TGCAGCGTTGAGCCGGGACAGGGGGCATGGGGTGAGCAGTTCTTC
NA TRBJ2-3 TRBV7-9 few CASSFGTIGTQYF TGTGCCAGCAGCTTTGGAACCATCGGGACGCAGTATTTT
NA TRBJ1-1 TRBV29-1 NA CSARTDSNTEAFF TGCAGCGCTCGGACAGATTCTAACACTGAAGCTTTCTTT
NA TRBJ1-4 TRBV18 NA CASSPLNEKLFF TGTGCCAGCTCACCACTCAATGAAAAACTGTTTTTT